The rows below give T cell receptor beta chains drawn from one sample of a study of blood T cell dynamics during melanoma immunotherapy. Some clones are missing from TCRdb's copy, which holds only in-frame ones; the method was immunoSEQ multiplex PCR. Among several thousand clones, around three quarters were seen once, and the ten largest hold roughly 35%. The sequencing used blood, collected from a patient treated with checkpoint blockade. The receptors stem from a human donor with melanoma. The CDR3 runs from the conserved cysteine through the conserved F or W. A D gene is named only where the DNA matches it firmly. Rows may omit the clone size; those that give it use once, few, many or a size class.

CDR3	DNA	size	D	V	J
CASSQDPGTGEKLFF	TGTGCCAGCAGCCAAGATCCCGGAACGGGAGAAAAACTGTTTTTT	NA	NA	TRBV14	TRBJ1-4
CASSLGGAYFTGELFF	TGTGCCAGCAGCTTAGGAGGGGCTTATTTCACCGGGGAGCTGTTTTTT	NA	NA	TRBV7-9	TRBJ2-2
CASSNGGSRRDEQYF	TGTGCCAGCAGCAACGGAGGGTCTAGGAGGGACGAGCAGTACTTC	NA	NA	TRBV6-5	TRBJ2-7
CASSYSRGSETEAFF	TGTGCCAGCAGTTACTCTCGGGGGTCGGAGACTGAAGCTTTCTTT	NA	NA	TRBV6-6	TRBJ1-1
CAWSVRGYTEAFF	TGTGCCTGGAGTGTACGGGGTTACACTGAAGCTTTCTTT	NA	NA	TRBV30	TRBJ1-1
CASSQSSGTGVREQFF	TGCGCCAGCAGCCAATCCTCCGGGACAGGGGTTCGGGAGCAGTTCTTC	NA	TRBD1	TRBV4-1	TRBJ2-1
CASSQDWGQANTEAFF	TGTGCCAGCAGCCAAGATTGGGGACAGGCGAACACTGAAGCTTTCTTT	NA	TRBD1	TRBV14	TRBJ1-1
CASSERTGSNTEAFF	TGCGCCAGCAGTGAACGGACAGGGTCGAACACTGAAGCTTTCTTT	NA	TRBD1	TRBV10-1	TRBJ1-1
CSVGSGQGAANYGYTF	TGCAGCGTGGGATCTGGACAGGGGGCTGCTAACTATGGCTACACCTTC	NA	TRBD1	TRBV29-1	TRBJ1-2
CASSIEAPTGTGVQPQHF	TGTGCCAGTAGTATAGAGGCCCCAACCGGGACAGGGGTTCAGCCCCAGCATTTT	NA	TRBD1	TRBV19	TRBJ1-5
CASSLVGGSSYEQYF	TGTGCCAGCAGCTTAGTGGGGGGATCCTCCTACGAGCAGTACTTC	NA	NA	TRBV11-2	TRBJ2-7
CASSLAADTQYF	TGTGCCAGCAGCTTGGCGGCAGATACGCAGTATTTT	NA	NA	TRBV5-4	TRBJ2-3
CSVGTGEAFF	TGCAGCGTTGGAACTGGTGAAGCTTTCTTT	NA	NA	TRBV29-1	TRBJ1-1
CASSSGSYTDTQYF	TGTGCCAGTAGTTCGGGGTCCTACACAGATACGCAGTATTTT	NA	NA	TRBV19	TRBJ2-3
CASSFRGNTGELFF	TGTGCCAGCAGTTTCCGCGGGAACACCGGGGAGCTGTTTTTT	few	NA	TRBV27	TRBJ2-2
CAICGQRNTEAFF	TGTGCCATCTGCGGACAGAGGAACACTGAAGCTTTCTTT	NA	NA	TRBV10-3	TRBJ1-1
CASSLHINYGYTF	TGTGCCAGCAGCTTGCATATTAACTATGGCTACACCTTC	NA	NA	TRBV11-3	TRBJ1-2